These T cell receptor beta chains were read from a single sample in a study of persistence of HIV-infected CD4 T cells. Their target antigens are unknown. Clones were read by immunoSEQ multiplex PCR, and TCRdb kept only the in-frame ones, dropping some. This table has 30,000 to 35,000 clones, roughly 82% appearing once. The sequenced sample was CD4+ T cells sorted from PBMCs after approximately 20-hour stimulation, obtained from a patient who received antiretroviral therapy. The receptors were gathered from an adult woman with HIV who was CMV-seropositive. Both conserved end residues are part of each CDR3. The D gene is left open where the match is weak. A clone size is listed for some rows: how often the clone was seen (once, few, many), or a class if it is expanded.

v_call	d_call	j_call	clone_size	cdr3_aa	cdr3_nt
TRBV10-1	NA	TRBJ1-2	NA	CASSLGGGYGYTF	TGCGCCAGCAGCCTCGGGGGAGGCTATGGCTACACCTTC
TRBV19	NA	TRBJ1-5	NA	CASSASRESRQPQHF	TGTGCCAGTAGTGCCTCCCGGGAGTCCCGTCAGCCCCAGCATTTT
TRBV7-9	NA	TRBJ1-4	NA	CASSLDRGKGEKLFF	TGTGCCAGCAGCTTAGACAGAGGGAAGGGAGAAAAACTGTTTTTT
TRBV4-3	TRBD1	TRBJ1-2	NA	CASSQGEDRAYGYTF	TGCGCCAGCAGCCAAGGGGAGGACAGGGCCTATGGCTACACCTTC
TRBV28	NA	TRBJ2-3	once	CASSFMSMRFTDTQYF	TGTGCCAGCAGTTTTATGTCCATGCGGTTCACAGATACGCAGTATTTT
TRBV5-1	TRBD1	TRBJ1-2	NA	CASSPGTGGVNFRGYTF	TGCGCCAGCAGCCCGGGGACAGGGGGCGTTAATTTTCGGGGCTACACCTTC
TRBV4-3	NA	TRBJ2-5	NA	CASSQDRYGVGTQYF	TGCGCCAGCAGCCAAGATAGGTACGGGGTTGGGACCCAGTACTTC
TRBV30	TRBD2	TRBJ2-7	NA	CAWTTSQYEQYF	TGTGCCTGGACGACTAGCCAGTACGAGCAGTACTTC
TRBV12-3/TRBV12-4	TRBD1	TRBJ2-7	once	CASSLSRDREQYF	TGTGCCAGCAGCCTGTCCCGGGACAGGGAGCAGTACTTC
TRBV12-3/TRBV12-4	NA	TRBJ1-1	NA	CASIQGWTEAFF	TGTGCCAGCATCCAGGGTTGGACTGAAGCTTTCTTT
TRBV18	NA	TRBJ1-1	NA	CASSPFVGEGTEAFF	TGTGCCAGCTCACCATTCGTCGGGGAGGGAACTGAAGCTTTCTTT
TRBV20-1	NA	TRBJ2-7	NA	CSAGNSLEQYF	TGCAGTGCTGGAAATAGTCTCGAGCAGTACTTC
TRBV7-2	TRBD2	TRBJ2-2	NA	CASSISGANTGELFF	TGTGCCAGCAGCATTAGCGGGGCAAACACCGGGGAGCTGTTTTTT
TRBV18	NA	TRBJ1-2	NA	CASSLYGGETNGYTF	TGTGCCAGCTCTCTCTACGGGGGCGAGACGAATGGCTACACCTTC
TRBV24-1	TRBD1	TRBJ2-5	NA	CATSEQGKGVQETQYF	TGTGCCACCAGTGAACAGGGGAAGGGGGTCCAAGAGACCCAGTACTTC
TRBV25-1	NA	TRBJ1-2	NA	CASLAAGQRDGYTF	TGTGCCAGCCTCGCGGCAGGGCAAAGGGATGGCTACACCTTC
TRBV12-3/TRBV12-4	NA	TRBJ1-1	NA	CASSLDVETEAFF	TGTGCCAGCAGTTTAGACGTGGAGACTGAAGCTTTCTTT
TRBV7-2	NA	TRBJ1-2	NA	CASSQGNGGYTF	TGTGCCAGCAGCCAGGGGAATGGTGGCTACACCTTC
TRBV18	TRBD2	TRBJ2-2	NA	CASSPPYGGENTGELFF	TGTGCCAGCTCACCACCCTACGGGGGGGAAAACACCGGGGAGCTGTTTTTT
TRBV18	TRBD1	TRBJ1-5	once	CASSPGQGSNQPQHF	TGTGCCAGCTCACCTGGACAGGGGAGCAATCAGCCCCAGCATTTT
TRBV6-5	NA	TRBJ1-5	NA	CASSPGRLSNQPQHF	TGTGCCAGCAGCCCGGGACGGTTGAGCAATCAGCCCCAGCATTTT
TRBV11-3	NA	TRBJ2-1	NA	CASSSSGNSYNEQFF	TGTGCCAGCAGCTCGAGCGGAAACTCCTACAATGAGCAGTTCTTC
TRBV30	NA	TRBJ1-6	NA	CAGSFMNSPLHF	TGTGCCGGGAGCTTTATGAATTCACCCCTCCACTTT